One and the same sample provided the 32 T cell receptor beta chains below, sequenced in a study of shared clonotypes between healthy human individuals. It was CD45RO-negative cells, positively selected for CCR7, that made up naive CD8 cells, with terminally differentiated effector memory CD45RA+ cells excluded. The table came from immunoSEQ multiplex PCR; TCRdb's copy has only in-frame clones and leaves some out. The sample records approximately 810,000 clones, 80% to 95% being singletons. Sequenced: naive CD8+ T cells sorted from blood. The origin of the receptors is a young man in good health.

For this clone: The sample has other DNA sequences that encode this CDR3 too. The rearrangement joins TRBV6-5 to TRBJ2-7; a weak D match, TRBD2 (6 bases). Germline CDR1 and CDR2: MNHEY and SVGAGI. V was pared by 4 bases and J by 1 base, with 8 bases between. CDR3 length equals 13 residues. CDR3 sequence: CASSLTRSYEQYF. As DNA, the CDR3 is TGTGCCAGCAGTTTGACTAGATCCTACGAGCAGTACTTC.

The chain uses TRBV11-2 and TRBJ1-1; D is perhaps TRBD1 (6 bases). The CDR3 loop spans 13 amino acids. Trimming pared 1 base from V and 4 bases from J, leaving 7 bases between. Germline CDR1 and CDR2: SGHAT and FQNNGV. The CDR3 protein is CASSLVRGTEAFF. As DNA, the CDR3 is TGTGCCAGCAGCTTAGTCAGGGGCACTGAAGCTTTCTTT.

The V and J genes are TRBV27 and TRBJ2-7; D tentatively fits TRBD1 or TRBD2 (5 bases each). CDR1 MNHEY and CDR2 SMNVEV come from the germline V gene (reference sequence). There are 14 residues in the CDR3. With 2 bases removed from V and 2 bases from J, the gap between germline ends came to 10 bases. This chain's CDR3 is CASSLGGQAYEQYF. CDR3 bases: TGTGCCAGCAGTTTAGGAGGACAAGCCTACGAGCAGTACTTC.

The chain combines TRBV5-1 with TRBJ2-7, with 8 nucleotides matching TRBD1. The length of the CDR3 is 15 residues. The V and J ends lost 4 bases and 0 bases, in that order; junction bases with no gene match: 6. Germline CDR1 and CDR2: SGHRS and YFSETQ. The CDR3 loop is CASSARQGTSYEQYF. DNA of the CDR3: TGCGCCAGCAGCGCACGACAGGGGACCTCCTACGAGCAGTACTTC.

The V gene is TRBV19, the J gene TRBJ2-1; no definite D call. CDR3 length equals 15 residues. V was cut by 2 bases and J by 2 bases, with 10 bases left in between. Germline lookup yields CDR1 LNHDA and CDR2 SQIVND (reference sequence). The CDR3 protein is CASSILPDTYNEQFF. Written as DNA, the CDR3 is TGTGCCAGTAGTATATTACCTGATACCTACAATGAGCAGTTCTTC.

This rearrangement joins TRBV2 to TRBJ1-1; D unclear. From germline, CDR1 is SNHLY and CDR2 FYNNEI. The CDR3 sequence is 13 residues long. Trimming took 4 bases from V and 8 from J, leaving 14 bases between them. The CDR3 is CASSGRTRQEAFF. The DNA of the CDR3 is TGTGCCAGCAGTGGGAGGACCAGACAAGAAGCTTTCTTT.

V is TRBV4-2 and J is TRBJ2-6; weak D call: TRBD1 (8 bases). Trimming removed 0 bases from V and 2 bases from J, with 11 bases in between. Germline V gives CDR1 LGHNA, CDR2 YNFKEQ. The CDR3 loop spans 17 amino acids. The CDR3 loop is CASSQEQGGAGANVLTF. The DNA for the CDR3 is TGTGCCAGCAGCCAAGAACAGGGGGGGGCTGGGGCCAACGTCCTGACTTTC.

In this sample, this clone turned up once. This rearrangement joins TRBV29-1 to TRBJ2-5; 13 bases align to TRBD2. Germline values: CDR1 SQVTM, CDR2 ANQGSEA. This CDR3 is built from 15 residues. After removal of 6 bases from V and 4 bases from J, the junction contained 8 bases not matched to a gene. The DNA for the CDR3 is TGCAGCGTCGGTAGGACTAGCGGGAGAGGAGAGACCCAGTACTTC. The encoded protein is CSVGRTSGRGETQYF.

The genes are TRBV4-1 and TRBJ2-1; 8 bases fit TRBD1. The CDR3 has 15 amino acids. Unmatched junction bases numbered 8, after V lost 5 bases and J lost 5 bases. Germline lookup yields CDR1 MGHRA and CDR2 YSYEKL. The chain's CDR3 is CASSYRDRTHNEQFF. CDR3 nucleotide sequence: TGCGCCAGCAGCTACCGGGACAGGACCCACAATGAGCAGTTCTTC.

The gene calls are TRBV5-6 and TRBJ2-7; TRBD1 might be the D (5 bases). CDR3 size: 14 residues. The V gene's germline CDR1 is SGHDT and CDR2 YYEEEE. With 1 base removed from V and 5 bases from J, the gap between germline ends came to 13 bases. In nucleotides, the CDR3 is TGTGCCAGCAGCTTGAAGGGGCTTTCAGACGAGCAGTACTTC. Protein product: CASSLKGLSDEQYF.

As to this clone: This same CDR3 is encoded by further DNA sequences in the sample. V usage is TRBV4-1 and J usage is TRBJ2-7; possible D gene TRBD2, 5 bases. The CDR3 runs 14 residues. V lost 1 base and J 2 bases, leaving 9 bases between the germline ends. Germline V gives CDR1 MGHRA, CDR2 YSYEKL. The CDR3 is CASSQVTGAYEQYF. As DNA, the CDR3 is TGCGCCAGCAGCCAAGTGACCGGGGCCTACGAGCAGTACTTC.

This clone appeared a few times. This rearrangement joins TRBV27 to TRBJ2-1; the D is unclear. The CDR3 is 11 amino acids. Between the trimmed V and J ends, which lost 5 bases and 2 bases, there was a span of 1 base. Germline values: CDR1 MNHEY, CDR2 SMNVEV (reference sequence). The CDR3, as DNA: TGTGCCAGCAGTGCCTACAATGAGCAGTTCTTC. Translated: CASSAYNEQFF.

This chain links TRBV27 with TRBJ2-1; D possibly corresponds to TRBD1 (6 bases). Germline-derived CDR1 and CDR2 are MNHEY and SMNVEV (reference sequence). The CDR3 is 15 residues long. V lost 10 bases to trimming and J lost 7 bases, with 23 bases between them. The CDR3 DNA sequence: TGTGCCACCCTCCGCCGTCAGGGGCCTTTTAATGAGCAGTTCTTC. Encoded protein: CATLRRQGPFNEQFF.

The rearrangement links TRBV19 to TRBJ2-5, with 9 bases identical to TRBD1. The germline V gene has CDR1 LNHDA and CDR2 SQIVND (reference sequence). Trimming took 3 bases from V and 7 from J; bases not matched to a gene: 6. This CDR3 is built from 14 residues. The CDR3 spells CASSINDRGGTQYF. The CDR3 region has the DNA TGTGCCAGTAGTATTAACGACAGGGGGGGGACCCAGTACTTC.

This rearrangement joins TRBV7-8 to TRBJ2-2, with TRBD1 identical over 8 bases. Germline-derived CDR1 and CDR2 are SGHVS and FQNEAQ. Trimming at V came to 0 bases and at J to 4 bases, leaving 4 bases not matched to a gene. The length of the CDR3 is 16 residues. CDR3 residues: CASSLAGQVLTGELFF. The CDR3, as DNA: TGTGCCAGCAGCTTAGCGGGACAGGTGCTCACCGGGGAGCTGTTTTTT.

The genes are TRBV9 and TRBJ2-6, with D perhaps matching TRBD2 (5 bases). From germline, CDR1 is SGDLS and CDR2 YYNGEE. V was trimmed by 4 bases and J by 2 bases, leaving 16 bases between them. This CDR3 is 17 amino acids long. The CDR3 bases are TGTGCCAGCAGCTCACTAGATAAAGGAGCTGGGGCCAACGTCCTGACTTTC. It encodes CASSSLDKGAGANVLTF. The full variable domain, in which reference TRBV9 and TRBJ2-6 provide the parts outside the CDR3, is DSGVTQTPKHLITATGQRVTLRCSPRSGDLSVYWYQQSLDQGLQFLIQYYNGEERAKGNILERFSAQQFPDLHSELNLSSLELGDSALYFCASSSLDKGAGANVLTFGAGSRLTVL.

This chain uses TRBV7-9 with TRBJ1-2; 9 nucleotides line up with TRBD1. The junction had 5 bases not matched to a gene; V was cut back by 5 bases and J by 4 bases. Germline V gene lookup returns CDR1 SEHNR and CDR2 FQNEAQ (reference sequence). The length of the CDR3 is 14 residues. CDR3 in amino acids: CASSQGQGTYGYTF. CDR3 DNA sequence: TGTGCCAGCAGCCAGGGACAGGGAACCTATGGCTACACCTTC.

The V call is TRBV9, the J call TRBJ2-3; perhaps TRBD1 as D (6 bases). Trimming took 4 bases from V and 5 from J, leaving 14 bases between them. The CDR3 sequence is 14 residues long. Germline CDR1 and CDR2: SGDLS and YYNGEE. The CDR3 region has the DNA TGTGCCAGCAGCACCCAAGGACAGCTAGATACGCAGTATTTT. Its translation: CASSTQGQLDTQYF.

The rearrangement links TRBV27 to TRBJ2-5, with TRBD1 matching over 8 bases. The CDR3 contains 15 residues. Germline V gene lookup returns CDR1 MNHEY and CDR2 SMNVEV (reference sequence). J lost 1 base, V lost 3 bases, and 4 bases had no gene match. CDR3 sequence: CASSLVTGAQETQYF. Written as DNA, the CDR3 is TGTGCCAGCAGTTTGGTGACAGGGGCCCAAGAGACCCAGTACTTC.

The V and J genes are TRBV30 and TRBJ1-4; a weak D match, TRBD1 (6 bases). Germline V gene data show CDR1 as GTSNPN and CDR2 as SVGIG (reference sequence). CDR3 size: 15 residues. V lost 0 bases, J lost 4 bases, and 12 bases lay in between. CDR3 region: CAWSVRGGINEKLFF. In DNA form, the CDR3 reads TGTGCCTGGAGTGTACGAGGGGGGATTAATGAAAAACTGTTTTTT. The full variable domain, rest sourced from reference TRBV30 and TRBJ1-4, is SQTIHQWPATLVQPVGSPLSLECTVEGTSNPNLYWYRQAAGRGLQLLFYSVGIGQISSEVPQNLSASRPQDRQFILSSKKLLLSDSGFYLCAWSVRGGINEKLFFGSGTQLSVL.

This chain joins TRBV7-6 and TRBJ2-7; 9 nucleotides agree with TRBD2. This CDR3 region has 13 residues. Germline CDR1 reads SGHVS; CDR2 reads FNYEAQ. J lost 7 bases, V lost 5 bases, and 6 bases had no gene match. CDR3 in DNA: TGTGCCAGCAGCGCTGCGGGGGGGTTGGAGCAGTACTTC. Residues: CASSAAGGLEQYF.

The chain employs TRBV10-2 and TRBJ2-5; TRBD1 agrees at 9 bases. The CDR3 covers 18 residues. V lost 0 bases and J lost 4; bases outside the gene matches: 12. Germline V gene lookup returns CDR1 WSHSY and CDR2 SAAADI. CDR3 coding DNA: TGCGCCAGCAGTGAGTCGGGGTTTAGGACAGGGGCTGCAGAGACCCAGTACTTC. Amino acid sequence: CASSESGFRTGAAETQYF.

The gene calls are TRBV11-2 and TRBJ2-7, with TRBD2 matching 12 bases. The CDR3 is made up of 15 amino acids. Per germline, CDR1 SGHAT and CDR2 FQNNGV. After removal of 5 bases from V and 0 bases from J, the junction contained 2 bases not matched to a gene. DNA for the CDR3: TGTGCCAGCAGCGAGACTAGCGGGAGCTCCTACGAGCAGTACTTC. Its translation: CASSETSGSSYEQYF.

The rearrangement uses TRBV28 and TRBJ2-7; D may be TRBD2 (6 bases). V was trimmed by 6 bases and J by 3 bases, leaving 15 bases between them. The length of the CDR3 is 14 residues. CDR1 and CDR2 from the germline V gene are MDHEN and SYDVKM. The CDR3 protein is CASSSRDWGYEQYF. DNA for the CDR3: TGTGCCAGCAGCTCACGGGACTGGGGCTACGAGCAGTACTTC. The full variable domain, in which reference TRBV28 and TRBJ2-7 provide the parts outside the CDR3, is DVKVTQSSRYLVKRTGEKVFLECVQDMDHENMFWYRQDPGLGLRLIYFSYDVKMKEKGDIPEGYSVSREKKERFSLILESASTNQTSMYLCASSSRDWGYEQYFGPGTRLTVT.

The rearrangement uses TRBV18 and TRBJ2-3; 9 bases map to TRBD1. Trimming removed 6 bases from V and 2 bases from J; junction bases left unmatched: 3. CDR3 length: 14 residues. CDR1 is KGHSH and CDR2 is LQKENI in the germline V gene. CDR3 bases: TGTGCCAGCTCCCGGACAGGGGACACAGATACGCAGTATTTT. It encodes CASSRTGDTDTQYF.

The chain recombines TRBV11-2 with TRBJ2-1, with 9 bases aligning to TRBD1. CDR1 and CDR2 from the germline V gene are SGHAT and FQNNGV. Losses at the gene ends were 5 bases for V and 6 bases for J; bases not matched to a gene: 8. This CDR3 has 15 amino acids. The CDR3 DNA is TGTGCCAGCAGCCCGGGACAGGGAGTGGTCAATGAGCAGTTCTTC. It is translated as CASSPGQGVVNEQFF.

This chain connects TRBV7-9 to TRBJ2-1; TRBD1 is a possible D gene (7 bases). V gave up 3 bases and J gave up 5 bases, with 14 bases separating them. This CDR3 spans 15 amino acids. Germline loops: CDR1 SEHNR, CDR2 FQNEAQ (reference sequence). The CDR3 reads CASSFTSRGDNEQFF. CDR3 DNA: TGTGCCAGCAGCTTCACTTCCAGGGGGGACAATGAGCAGTTCTTC.

The chain joins TRBV7-2 to TRBJ2-7; D not certain. Germline V gene lookup returns CDR1 SGHTA and CDR2 FQGNSA. Between the trimmed V and J ends, which lost 5 bases and 4 bases, there was a span of 12 bases. The CDR3 is 13 amino acids. CDR3 sequence: CASSHNRQYEQYF. The CDR3 bases are TGTGCCAGCAGCCATAATCGACAATACGAGCAGTACTTC.

The chain joins TRBV10-3 to TRBJ2-1; a possible D gene is TRBD1 (6 bases). CDR1 is ENHRY, CDR2 SYGVKD, per germline. The CDR3 runs to 19 residues. The germline V and J ends were trimmed by 6 bases and 5 bases, with 29 bases remaining between them. CDR3 amino acids: CAIRPTGITGSIRNNEQFF. The DNA of the CDR3 is TGTGCCATCAGACCCACGGGGATAACAGGGTCAATCCGGAACAATGAGCAGTTCTTC.

J is TRBJ2-1 and V is TRBV7-6, with 11 bases that match TRBD2. Germline V lookup: CDR1 SGHVS, CDR2 FNYEAQ. The trim removed 4 bases at V and 6 bases at J, leaving 8 bases unmatched. This CDR3 contains 16 residues. CDR3 amino acids: CASSSLPGTSGNEQFF. CDR3 DNA: TGTGCCAGCAGCTCACTTCCCGGGACTAGCGGCAATGAGCAGTTCTTC.

The CDR3 sequence is CASSFSPGELFF. CDR3 DNA sequence: TGTGCCAGCAGTTTTAGCCCCGGGGAGCTGTTTTTT. The chain employs TRBV6-5 and TRBJ2-2, with no clear D. The V gene lost 4 bases and the J gene lost 6 bases, with 6 bases spanning the gap. The CDR3 is 12 residues long. Germline CDR1 and CDR2: MNHEY and SVGAGI.

The chain carries TRBV4-3 and TRBJ1-3; D gene uncertain. The V gene's germline CDR1 is LGHNA and CDR2 YSLEER. The CDR3 is 14 amino acids. The ends were cut back, 4 bases at V and 1 base at J, with 8 bases in the middle. In DNA form, the CDR3 reads TGCGCCAGCAGCCCCAGACGTTCTGGAAACACCATATATTTT. Residues: CASSPRRSGNTIYF.